Detailed here is one T cell receptor beta chain. Its antigen is unidentified. From the reads, TCRdb called clonotypes with MiXCR, one entry per CDR3 protein. The sample yields about 920,000 distinct CDR3 sequences, approximately 33% seen once. This record belongs to a study of T cell repertoires in cytomegalovirus infection. Trimming removed 8 bases from V and 5 bases from J, with 21 bases in between. CDR1 and CDR2 (germline): SEHNR, FQNEAQ (reference sequence). CDR3 length: 15 amino acids. The clonotype was recovered from a human donor in good health (CMV status not recorded). Some clones in this sample may be carry-over from other donors' samples. The sample was cultured CD8+ T cells from PBMCs, taken from culture after CMV antigen stimulation. The chain uses TRBV7-9 and TRBJ2-5; maybe TRBD1 (6 bases). The CDR3 region has the DNA TGTGCCAGCCGCTCGGACGACAGGCAAAGGGAGACCCAGTACTTC. It yields the protein CASRSDDRQRETQYF. Full variable domain (missing parts from reference TRBV7-9 and TRBJ2-5): DTGVSQNPRHKITKRGQNVTFRCDPISEHNRLYWYRQTLGQGPEFLTYFQNEAQLEKSRLLSDRFSAERPKGSFSTLEIQRTEQGDSAMYLCASRSDDRQRETQYFGPGTRLLVL.